Presented here are 29 T cell receptor beta chains from one specimen sequenced in a study of T cells after posttransplantation cyclophosphamide. A marrow graft followed busulfan-fludarabine conditioning, with cyclophosphamide on days +3 and +4. Using immunoSEQ multiplex PCR, the repertoire was profiled, and TCRdb retains in-frame clones only, with some absent. This sample carries about 12,000 clones, over 2% of them seen once, and the ten largest clones take around 15%. The source material was PBMCs, sampled after allogeneic stem cell transplant with posttransplant cyclophosphamide. These receptors all come from a male patient aged 25 to 39 who received an allogeneic stem cell transplant from a related donor, was CMV-positive, and had no GVHD. Some T cells may be provided by the graft donor.

This chain uses TRBV6-5 with TRBJ1-6, with a weak D call TRBD1 (5 bases). The CDR3 covers 15 residues. CDR1 and CDR2 (germline): MNHEY, SVGAGI. V was pared by 2 bases and J by 7 bases, with 12 bases between. This CDR3 is CASSYERGSNSPLHF. CDR3 DNA sequence: TGTGCCAGCAGTTACGAGCGGGGGTCCAATTCACCCCTCCACTTT.

The chain is built from TRBV7-2 and TRBJ1-1; D possibly corresponds to TRBD1 (5 bases). The CDR3 contains 15 residues. Germline assignment: CDR1 SGHTA and CDR2 FQGNSA. The V gene lost 0 bases and the J gene lost 0 bases, with 8 bases spanning the gap. The CDR3 here is CASSLAGHMNTEAFF. CDR3 DNA sequence: TGTGCCAGCAGCTTAGCCGGACACATGAACACTGAAGCTTTCTTT.

CDR3 region: CASSWTASGELFF. In DNA form, the CDR3 reads TGTGCCAGTAGCTGGACAGCGAGCGGGGAGCTGTTTTTT. The rearrangement joins TRBV19 to TRBJ2-2; D perhaps matches TRBD1 (6 bases). The germline CDR1 and CDR2 sequences are LNHDA and SQIVND (reference sequence). Trimming shortened V by 6 bases and J by 7 bases, and 12 bases separated the two germline ends. There are 13 residues in the CDR3.

This clone appeared a few times. The V call is TRBV6-5, the J call TRBJ2-7; no clear D. This CDR3 is 15 amino acids long. Germline V gives CDR1 MNHEY, CDR2 SVGAGI. V was pared by 6 bases and J by 6 bases, with 21 bases between. The chain's CDR3 is CASSLVESPGGEQYF. DNA for the CDR3: TGTGCCAGCAGCCTCGTGGAGAGCCCCGGCGGCGAGCAGTACTTC.

This clone was observed a few times. The chain has TRBV5-4 and TRBJ2-5, with D possibly TRBD2 on 6 matching bases. Trimming pared 1 base from V and 2 bases from J, leaving 9 bases between. Germline V gene lookup returns CDR1 SGHNT and CDR2 YYREEE (reference sequence). The CDR3 extends over 14 amino acids. CDR3 DNA sequence: TGTGCCAGCAGCTTGTTAGCGGCACAAGAGACCCAGTACTTC. Its protein product is CASSLLAAQETQYF.

This clone was seen a handful of times. The chain is built from TRBV7-9 and TRBJ2-1, with D maybe TRBD2 (5 bases). The germline gives CDR1 SEHNR, CDR2 FQNEAQ (reference sequence). The CDR3 is 16 residues long. V was clipped by 4 bases and J by 2 bases, with 15 bases between them. This CDR3 is CASSSTAGQAYNEQFF. The CDR3 DNA reads TGTGCCAGCAGCTCAACCGCGGGCCAAGCCTACAATGAGCAGTTCTTC.

V and J are TRBV6-1 and TRBJ2-5, with 11 bases aligning to TRBD1. The CDR3 totals 15 residues. V was clipped by 7 bases and J by 4 bases; unmatched bases: 8. From germline, CDR1 is MNHNS and CDR2 SASEGT. CDR3 in amino acids: CASTRDRGSAETQYF. CDR3 bases: TGTGCCAGCACCCGGGACAGGGGGTCAGCAGAGACCCAGTACTTC.

This clone showed up just a few times. The chain is built from TRBV2 and TRBJ1-2, with D possibly being TRBD1 (6 bases). Trimming shortened V by 4 bases and J by 6 bases, and 12 bases separated the two germline ends. The germline gives CDR1 SNHLY, CDR2 FYNNEI. The CDR3 covers 13 residues. CDR3 sequence: CASSVGQGNGYTF. CDR3 nucleotides: TGTGCCAGCAGTGTGGGTCAGGGGAATGGCTACACCTTC.

This clone has only a few counts. The chain employs TRBV4-2 and TRBJ2-2; D is unresolved. V shed 5 bases and J shed 4 bases, with 11 bases lying between them. There are 14 residues in the CDR3. Germline V gene lookup returns CDR1 LGHNA and CDR2 YNFKEQ. In DNA, the CDR3 is TGTGCCAGCAGCTATGCTTCGGGCACCGGGGAGCTGTTTTTT. This codes for CASSYASGTGELFF.

The genes are TRBV19 and TRBJ2-2; 12 positions agree with TRBD2. Trimming at V came to 5 bases and at J to 5 bases, leaving 3 bases not matched to a gene. The CDR3 covers 15 residues. Germline CDR1 is LNHDA and CDR2 is SQIVND (reference sequence). The CDR3 region has the DNA TGTGCCAGTAGTTCCGGACTAGCGGGGACCGGGGAGCTGTTTTTT. This encodes CASSSGLAGTGELFF.

CDR3 protein: CASSPSRQGRSYNSPLHF. The CDR3 DNA reads as TGTGCCAGCAGTCCTTCCCGTCAGGGTAGATCCTATAATTCACCCCTCCACTTT. The rearrangement joins TRBV27 to TRBJ1-6, with D perhaps matching TRBD1 (5 bases). This CDR3 comprises 18 residues. In germline, CDR1 is MNHEY, CDR2 SMNVEV (reference sequence). Trimming stripped 5 bases from V and 1 base from J, with 18 bases between.

This clone was counted only a few times. The chain combines TRBV5-4 with TRBJ2-7, with unresolved D. Germline CDR1 SGHNT, CDR2 YYREEE (reference sequence). V lost 4 bases, J lost 3 bases, and 11 bases lay in between. The CDR3 extends over 13 amino acids. The CDR3: CASSSLRGYEQYF. CDR3 coding DNA: TGTGCCAGCAGCAGTTTACGCGGCTACGAGCAGTACTTC.

This clone is labeled as medium-sized. V gene TRBV2 combines with J gene TRBJ2-7, with TRBD2 identical over 12 bases. V dropped 10 bases and J dropped 4; count of bases not matched to a gene: 2. The CDR3 contains 12 residues. CDR1 is SNHLY and CDR2 is FYNNEI in the germline V gene. The CDR3 region is CATSGRDYEQYF. DNA for the CDR3: TGTGCCACTAGCGGGAGGGATTACGAGCAGTACTTC.

DNA for the CDR3: TGTGCCAGCAGTGAAGGACTTCAAACAGGGGGCACAAATGAAAAACTGTTTTTT. Translated, it gives CASSEGLQTGGTNEKLFF. The chain carries TRBV2 and TRBJ1-4; TRBD1 matches 9 bases. V was pared by 1 base and J by 5 bases, with 11 bases of the junction left unmatched. The germline V gene encodes CDR1 SNHLY and CDR2 FYNNEI. The CDR3 runs 18 residues. Combining the CDR3 with reference TRBV2 and TRBJ1-4 gives the whole variable domain EPEVTQTPSHQVTQMGQEVILRCVPISNHLYFYWYRQILGQKVEFLVSFYNNEISEKSEIFDDQFSVERPDGSNFTLKIRSTKLEDSAMYFCASSEGLQTGGTNEKLFFGSGTQLSVL.

The chain couples TRBV27 to TRBJ1-2, with 7 bases fitting TRBD1. Germline trimming cut 4 bases from V and 8 bases from J; bases unmatched to any gene: 10. Germline V CDR1 and CDR2: MNHEY, SMNVEV (reference sequence). This CDR3 is 14 amino acids long. CDR3 bases: TGTGCCAGCAGTTATACAGGGGAACACGGGGGCTACACCTTC. It specifies CASSYTGEHGGYTF.

This chain uses TRBV7-3 with TRBJ2-1, with D hard to call. Germline values: CDR1 SGHTA, CDR2 FQGTGA. V lost 2 bases to trimming and J lost 8 bases, with 10 bases between them. The CDR3 runs 13 residues. CDR3 coding DNA: TGTGCCAGCAGCTTACAGTATTTCGATGAGCAGTTCTTC. Translated, it gives CASSLQYFDEQFF. Together with reference TRBV7-3 and TRBJ2-1, the CDR3 gives the full variable domain: GAGVSQTPSNKVTEKGKYVELRCDPISGHTALYWYRQSLGQGPEFLIYFQGTGAADDSGLPNDRFFAVRPEGSVSTLKIQRTERGDSAVYLCASSLQYFDEQFFGPGTRLTVL.

A few counts support this clone. This sequence joins TRBV30 and TRBJ1-5, with TRBD1 matching over 9 bases. The CDR3 is made up of 15 amino acids. Germline CDR1 and CDR2: GTSNPN and SVGIG (reference sequence). After removal of 1 base from V and 6 bases from J, the junction contained 7 bases not matched to a gene. CDR3 region: CAWSGGQGSFQPQHF. The DNA of the CDR3 is TGTGCCTGGAGTGGGGGACAGGGTTCGTTTCAGCCCCAGCATTTT. Looking up the rest from reference TRBV30 and TRBJ1-5 gives the full variable domain: SQTIHQWPATLVQPVGSPLSLECTVEGTSNPNLYWYRQAAGRGLQLLFYSVGIGQISSEVPQNLSASRPQDRQFILSSKKLLLSDSGFYLCAWSGGQGSFQPQHFGDGTRLSIL.

The chain combines TRBV4-1 with TRBJ1-2; TRBD1 aligns across 8 bases. The junction had 5 bases not matched to a gene; V was cut back by 1 base and J by 7 bases. Germline V gene sequence: CDR1 MGHRA, CDR2 YSYEKL. CDR3 length: 14 residues. The CDR3 sequence: CASSQGTGKGGYTF. DNA of the CDR3: TGCGCCAGCAGCCAAGGGACAGGGAAAGGTGGCTACACCTTC.

The gene calls are TRBV4-1 and TRBJ2-1, with 7 bases identical to TRBD2. The CDR3 consists of 17 residues. The V segment lost 4 bases and the J segment 4 bases; nucleotides outside the gene matches: 13. From germline, CDR1 is MGHRA and CDR2 YSYEKL. The CDR3 nucleotides read TGCGCCAGCAGCCTGGGGCTAGCGGAGGGACTATACAATGAGCAGTTCTTC. Translated, it gives CASSLGLAEGLYNEQFF.

The chain joins TRBV28 to TRBJ2-7, with 9 bases identical to TRBD1. The CDR3 is 14 amino acids. Germline loops: CDR1 MDHEN, CDR2 SYDVKM. Trimming took 6 bases from V and 2 from J; bases not matched to a gene: 5. The CDR3 spells CASRGQGTAYEQYF. In DNA form, the CDR3 reads TGTGCCAGCAGGGGACAGGGAACGGCCTACGAGCAGTACTTC.

The CDR3 sequence is CASSLQGAGELFF. The CDR3 region has the DNA TGTGCCAGCAGCCTACAGGGCGCCGGGGAGCTGTTTTTT. The chain employs TRBV6-1 and TRBJ2-2; D perhaps matches TRBD1 (6 bases). The CDR3 loop spans 13 amino acids. With 6 bases removed from V and 6 bases from J, the gap between germline ends came to 11 bases. Germline CDR1 MNHNS, CDR2 SASEGT.

The table lists this clone with a few counts. The genes are TRBV10-3 and TRBJ1-4; D unresolved. The CDR3 length is 17 residues. Germline V gene lookup returns CDR1 ENHRY and CDR2 SYGVKD. V gave up 1 base and J gave up 0 bases, with 12 bases separating them. The CDR3 loop is CAISEFSPEATNEKLFF. The CDR3 coding sequence is TGTGCCATCAGTGAGTTTTCTCCGGAGGCAACTAATGAAAAACTGTTTTTT.

The chain links TRBV6-5 to TRBJ2-2; D is possibly TRBD2 (6 bases). V lost 5 bases, J lost 5 bases, and 12 bases lay in between. Germline-derived CDR1 and CDR2 are MNHEY and SVGAGI. The CDR3 runs 14 residues. The CDR3 here is CASSELGGTGELFF. For the CDR3, the DNA is TGTGCCAGCAGTGAACTTGGGGGGACCGGGGAGCTGTTTTTT.

This clone was counted between two and nine times. The chain couples TRBV29-1 to TRBJ1-2; a weak D match, TRBD1 (6 bases). CDR3 length equals 11 residues. In germline, CDR1 is SQVTM, CDR2 ANQGSEA. Trimming took off 5 bases at V and 6 bases at J, with 10 bases between the two ends. CDR3 coding DNA: TGCAGCGTTCACAGGGTCCATGGCTACACCTTC. The encoded protein is CSVHRVHGYTF.

The chain is built from TRBV5-4 and TRBJ2-6, with D unclear. Trimming stripped 1 base from V and 4 bases from J, with 12 bases between. CDR1 and CDR2 (germline): SGHNT, YYREEE (reference sequence). The CDR3 contains 16 residues. The CDR3 region is CASSLRRGSGANVLTF. CDR3 DNA: TGTGCCAGCAGCTTGAGACGAGGATCAGGGGCCAACGTCCTGACTTTC.

V is TRBV7-9 and J is TRBJ1-3; D is undetermined. The CDR3 covers 15 residues. Trimming removed 9 bases from V and 0 bases from J, with 15 bases in between. CDR1 SEHNR and CDR2 FQNEAQ come from the germline V gene (reference sequence). The CDR3: CASTPAGSSGNTIYF. CDR3 in DNA: TGTGCCAGTACACCTGCGGGCAGCTCTGGAAACACCATATATTTT.

The CDR3 DNA sequence: TGTGCCAGTACGAGACAGGGTGGGAATCAGCCCCAGCATTTT. This translates into CASTRQGGNQPQHF. This chain uses TRBV19 with TRBJ1-5; 7 bases are a match to TRBD1. The germline CDR1 and CDR2 sequences are LNHDA and SQIVND (reference sequence). The CDR3 has 14 residues. V was pared by 7 bases and J by 4 bases, with 7 bases of the junction left unmatched.

The chain carries TRBV7-2 and TRBJ2-3; 8 bases map to TRBD2. Germline V gene lookup returns CDR1 SGHTA and CDR2 FQGNSA. J lost 10 bases, V lost 2 bases, and 11 bases had no gene match. The CDR3 is 15 amino acids. CDR3 residues: CASSLSGALGGAQYF. The CDR3 nucleotides are TGTGCCAGCAGCTTAAGCGGGGCCCTCGGGGGGGCGCAGTATTTT. Supplemented by reference TRBV7-2 and TRBJ2-3, the full variable domain reads GAGVSQSPSNKVTEKGKDVELRCDPISGHTALYWYRQSLGQGLEFLIYFQGNSAPDKSGLPSDRFSAERTGGSVSTLTIQRTQQEDSAVYLCASSLSGALGGAQYFGPGTRLTVL.

The rearrangement links TRBV4-2 to TRBJ2-5; D remains unclear. This CDR3 comprises 14 residues. Trimming removed 0 bases from V and 9 bases from J, with 14 bases in between. Germline values: CDR1 LGHNA, CDR2 YNFKEQ. The CDR3 here is CASSQDPVPEAQYF. In DNA, the CDR3 is TGTGCCAGCAGCCAAGATCCCGTCCCTGAGGCCCAGTACTTC.